The clone carrying this T cell receptor (beta chain) was detected many times. This entry comes from a study of identical twins. MiXCR, applied by TCRdb to the 5' RACE reads, yields one record per CDR3 protein. The sample consists of about 660,000 distinct CDR3 sequences, under 9% of them appearing once. This CDR3 contains 19 residues. Germline CDR1 SGHRS, CDR2 YFSETQ. Deletions cut 3 bases from V and 0 bases from J, with 23 bases between. This sample also belongs to another study, concerning yellow fever vaccine responses in identical twins.

The V call is TRBV5-1, the J call TRBJ2-3; a possible D gene is TRBD2 (6 bases). This TCR was recovered from a woman aged 18-30 years in good health. The sequencing input was PBMCs. The CDR3 DNA reads TGCGCCAGCAGCTCTATGAAACATCGACTAGGAGTGAGCACAGATACGCAGTATTTT. This codes for CASSSMKHRLGVSTDTQYF.